The T cell receptor beta chain under discussion was sequenced for a study of Ad26.COV2.S vaccination and SARS-CoV-2 variants. Study outcomes and limitations: Marked by substantial breadth, spike-specific CD8+ and CD4+ T cell responses were reportedly seen after vaccination. Non-spike TCR breadth showed similarity between vaccine and placebo recipients.

V lost 4 bases and J lost 1, with 22 bases in between. The CDR3 sequence is 18 residues long. CDR1 and CDR2 (germline): SGHVS, FQNEAQ. Treatment: some 19 received Ad26.COV2.S at low or high dose, single or two shots; 5 received placebo; per-sample allocation not given. Sampling occurred on day 63 after the first vaccine or placebo injection. Donor was an adult aged 18-55 years in Boston. TCRdb keeps only in-frame clones here, not all; method: immunoSEQ multiplex PCR. The sample has some 340,000 clones, approximately 80% seen once. Concerning this clone itself: Its specificity is unknown.

The sample here was peripheral blood, taken in a trial of Ad26.COV2.S vaccine versus placebo. This receptor was obtained from a person between 18 and 59 years old who received the Ad26.COV2.S COVID-19 vaccine or a placebo. The chain recombines TRBV7-8 with TRBJ1-1; D is unresolved. DNA of the CDR3: TGTGCCAGCAGCTACACCCGGTACAACCAGGCAGCGAACACTGAAGCTTTCTTT. It encodes CASSYTRYNQAANTEAFF.